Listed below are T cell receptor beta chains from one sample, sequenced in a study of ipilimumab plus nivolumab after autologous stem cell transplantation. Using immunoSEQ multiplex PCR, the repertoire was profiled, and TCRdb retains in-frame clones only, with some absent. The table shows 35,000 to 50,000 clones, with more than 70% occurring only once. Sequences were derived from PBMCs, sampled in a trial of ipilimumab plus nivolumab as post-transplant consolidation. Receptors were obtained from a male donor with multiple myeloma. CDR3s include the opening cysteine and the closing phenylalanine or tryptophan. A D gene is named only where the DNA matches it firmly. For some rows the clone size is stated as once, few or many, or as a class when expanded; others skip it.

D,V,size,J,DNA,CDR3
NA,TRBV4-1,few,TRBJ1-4,TGCGCCAGCAGCCCGAGATCGACTAATGAAAAACTGTTTTTT,CASSPRSTNEKLFF
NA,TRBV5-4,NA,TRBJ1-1,TGTGCCAGCAGCTTGGCCGAGGGAATGGGCACTGAAGCTTTCTTT,CASSLAEGMGTEAFF
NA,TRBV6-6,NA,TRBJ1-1,TGTGCCAGCAGTTACGATCAAGGGAACACTGAAGCTTTCTTT,CASSYDQGNTEAFF
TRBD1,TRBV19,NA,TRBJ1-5,TGTGCCAGTAGTTCCCGGACAGGGGGCGGTCAGCCCCAGCATTTT,CASSSRTGGGQPQHF
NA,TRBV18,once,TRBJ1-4,TGTGCCAGCTCACCGATGGGGAGAGCAACTAATGAAAAACTGTTTTTT,CASSPMGRATNEKLFF
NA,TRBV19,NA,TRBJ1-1,TGTGCCAGTAGTATCTGGGGGTCCCTGAACACTGAAGCTTTCTTT,CASSIWGSLNTEAFF
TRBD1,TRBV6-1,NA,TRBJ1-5,TGTGCCAGCAGTGATATTCTTGGACAGGGAAGCAATCAGCCCCAGCATTTT,CASSDILGQGSNQPQHF
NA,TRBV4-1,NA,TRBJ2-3,TGCGCCAGCAGCCTAAACCGACAGTCCCGAACAGATACGCAGTATTTT,CASSLNRQSRTDTQYF
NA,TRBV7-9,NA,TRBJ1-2,TGTGCCAGCAGCGCGGACGGCGCCTATGGCTACACCTTC,CASSADGAYGYTF
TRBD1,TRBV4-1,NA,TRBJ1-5,TGCGCCAGCAGCCAGGGACAGGGGGCGGCCAATCAGCCCCAGCATTTT,CASSQGQGAANQPQHF
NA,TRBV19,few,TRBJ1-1,TGTGCCAGTAGTATGCGGGGGGACACTGAAGCTTTCTTT,CASSMRGDTEAFF
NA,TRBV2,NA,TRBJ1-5,TGTGCCAGCAGTGAAGAAAGCAATCAGCCCCAGCATTTT,CASSEESNQPQHF
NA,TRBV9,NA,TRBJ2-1,TGTGCCAGCAGCGCCTTTGGGGCCTACAATGAGCAGTTCTTC,CASSAFGAYNEQFF
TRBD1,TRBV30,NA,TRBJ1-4,TGTGCCTGCATGACAGGGACTAATGAAAAACTGTTTTTT,CACMTGTNEKLFF
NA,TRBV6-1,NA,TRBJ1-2,TGTGCCAGCAGTGGACAGAGATCTAACTATGGCTACACCTTC,CASSGQRSNYGYTF
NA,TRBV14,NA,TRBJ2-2,TGTGCCAGCAGCCGAAGTTCCAGTTACACCGGGGAGCTGTTTTTT,CASSRSSSYTGELFF
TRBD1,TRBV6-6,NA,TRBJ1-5,TGTGCCAGCAGCCAAGGGACAGTTAGCAATCAGCCCCAGCATTTT,CASSQGTVSNQPQHF
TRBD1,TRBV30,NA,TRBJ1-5,TGTGCCTGGAGTCGACTAATCGACAGGGGTCGGAGCAATCAGCCCCAGCATTTT,CAWSRLIDRGRSNQPQHF
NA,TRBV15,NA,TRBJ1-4,TGTGCCACCAGCAGAGGCCAGGGTAATGAAAAACTGTTTTTT,CATSRGQGNEKLFF
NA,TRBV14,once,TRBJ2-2,TGTGCCAGCAGCCAAGTCCCCGGATACACCGGGGAGCTGTTTTTT,CASSQVPGYTGELFF
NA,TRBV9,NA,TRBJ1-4,TGTGCCAGCAGCGTAGGACCCGATATTAATGAAAAACTGTTTTTT,CASSVGPDINEKLFF
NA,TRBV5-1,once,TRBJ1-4,TGCGCCAGCAGCTTGAACCAGGGTGAAGGTGAAAAACTGTTTTTT,CASSLNQGEGEKLFF
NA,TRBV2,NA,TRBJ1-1,TGTGCCAGCAGTGAAGGAAAATTTACTGAAGCTTTCTTT,CASSEGKFTEAFF
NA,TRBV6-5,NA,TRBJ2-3,TGTGCCAGCACCGCACCGGCGACAGATACGCAGTATTTT,CASTAPATDTQYF
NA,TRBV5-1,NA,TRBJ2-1,TGCGCCAGCAGCTTCATCCCGGCGAATGAGCAGTTCTTC,CASSFIPANEQFF
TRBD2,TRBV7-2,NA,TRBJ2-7,TGTGCCAGCAACCCGAACAGCGGGGGCCACTACGAGCAGTACTTC,CASNPNSGGHYEQYF
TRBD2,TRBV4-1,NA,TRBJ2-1,TGCGCCAGCAGCCAAGATCAGGGACTAGCGGGAGTTGACAATGAGCAGTTCTTC,CASSQDQGLAGVDNEQFF
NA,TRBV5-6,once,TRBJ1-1,TGTGCCAGCCGTGACATGGGGGGAACTGAAGCTTTCTTT,CASRDMGGTEAFF
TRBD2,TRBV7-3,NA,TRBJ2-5,TGTGCCAGCAGCCCCGGGGGGGACGGGGAAAAGACCCAGTACTTC,CASSPGGDGEKTQYF
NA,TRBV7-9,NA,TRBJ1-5,TGTGCCAGCAGCTTAGACTCTCAGCCCCAGCATTTT,CASSLDSQPQHF
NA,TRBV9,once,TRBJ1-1,TGTGCCAGCAGCGGACAGAACACTGAAGCTTTCTTT,CASSGQNTEAFF
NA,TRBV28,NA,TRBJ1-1,TGTGCCAGCAGTTTATGGGGGGGCGGGAGAGCTTTCTTT,CASSLWGGGRAFF
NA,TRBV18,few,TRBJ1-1,TGTGCCAGCTCACCACCGGGCCGGGGAGATGGCACTGAAGCTTTCTTT,CASSPPGRGDGTEAFF
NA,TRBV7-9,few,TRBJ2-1,TGTGCCAGCAGCTTAGAAAGAGGAAAAGTGCGGTTCTTC,CASSLERGKVRFF
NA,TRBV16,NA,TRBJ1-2,TGTGCCAGCAGCCAGTTTGTGGGAGACTATGGCTACACCTTC,CASSQFVGDYGYTF
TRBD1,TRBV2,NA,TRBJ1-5,TGTGCCAGCCAATATACAGGGGTGCCAAATCAGCCCCAGCATTTT,CASQYTGVPNQPQHF
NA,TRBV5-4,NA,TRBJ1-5,TGTGCCAGCAGCTTGAACGCCATCAGGAGCAATCAGCCCCAGCATTTT,CASSLNAIRSNQPQHF
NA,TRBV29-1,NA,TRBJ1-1,TGCAGCGTTGACCGGGGGCAAGGGTACACTGAAGCTTTCTTT,CSVDRGQGYTEAFF
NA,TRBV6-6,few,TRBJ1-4,TGTGCCAGCAGTCGTCGCCCCAGCTCGGATGAAAAACTGTTTTTT,CASSRRPSSDEKLFF
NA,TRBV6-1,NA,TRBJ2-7,TGTGCCAGCAGTGAAACGAGTGACAGTTACGAGCAGTACTTC,CASSETSDSYEQYF
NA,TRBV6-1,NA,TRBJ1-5,TGTGCCAGCAAGGGGCCCAATCAGCCCCAGCATTTT,CASKGPNQPQHF
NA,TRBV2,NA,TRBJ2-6,TGTGCCAGCAGTAGAACACATTACCGATACAGTCGGGCCAACGTCCTGACTTTC,CASSRTHYRYSRANVLTF
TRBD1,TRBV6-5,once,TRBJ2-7,TGTGCCAGCAATCGGGACAGACCCTACGAGCAGTACTTC,CASNRDRPYEQYF
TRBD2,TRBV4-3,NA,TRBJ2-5,TGCGCCAGCAGCCAAGTAGCGGGGGAAGAGACCCAGTACTTC,CASSQVAGEETQYF
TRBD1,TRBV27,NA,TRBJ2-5,TGTGCCAGCAGCCAACAGGGGGGGACCCAGTACTTC,CASSQQGGTQYF
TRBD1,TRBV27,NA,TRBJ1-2,TGTGCCACCCAGGGGGCCCCTTATGGCTACACCTTC,CATQGAPYGYTF
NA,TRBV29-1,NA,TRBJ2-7,TGCAGCGTTTCCGGCAGGGGTGGCGAGCAGTACTTC,CSVSGRGGEQYF
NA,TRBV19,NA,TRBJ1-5,TGTGCCAGTAGTGATCCCGGGGCGACGGATCAGCCCCAGCATTTT,CASSDPGATDQPQHF